The T cell receptor (beta chain) described here comes from a study of a mutant IDH1 vaccine in newly diagnosed glioma. Study-level background: V12 took place at week 35, and V13 at week 47. Points from the study as a whole: Changes to the top peripheral T cell clonotypes appeared unrelated to pseudoprogression. There were vaccine-induced immune responses in approximately 95% of the patients.

Germline CDR1 MGHDK, CDR2 SYGVNS. There are 15 residues in the CDR3. V was cut by 4 bases and J by 3 bases, with 10 bases left in between. The repertoire was sequenced with immunoSEQ multiplex PCR; TCRdb's copy has only in-frame clones and lacks some. The data contain about 69,000 clones, around 90% of them singletons. There are a few counts of this clone. The antigen is not known. This sample's time point: week 35, safety follow-up. The investigators gave 300 ug of mutant IDH1 20-mer peptide in each vaccine dose, together with topical imiquimod. The patients were given eight vaccinations, one each in weeks 1, 3, 5, 7, 11, 15, 19 and 23.

This sequence was found in a man aged 30-40 years with glioma. The specimen comprised PBMCs, sampled from a glioma patient whose treatment included an IDH1 peptide vaccine. The chain has TRBV25-1 and TRBJ1-6; D not resolved. The DNA for the CDR3 is TGTGCCAGCAGTGCCAGCTCCAACTATAATTCACCCCTCCACTTT. Protein sequence: CASSASSNYNSPLHF.